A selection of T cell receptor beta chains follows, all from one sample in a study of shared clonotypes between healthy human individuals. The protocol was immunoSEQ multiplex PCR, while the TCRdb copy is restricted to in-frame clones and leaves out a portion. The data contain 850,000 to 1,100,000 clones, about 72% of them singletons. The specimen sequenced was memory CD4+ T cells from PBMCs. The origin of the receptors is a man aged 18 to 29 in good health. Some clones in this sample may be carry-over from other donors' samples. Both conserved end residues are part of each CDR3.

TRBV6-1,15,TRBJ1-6,CASSPFGWTFSPLHF
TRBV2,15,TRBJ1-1,CASSQQGGENTEAFF
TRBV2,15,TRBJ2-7,CASSEALAGVREQYF
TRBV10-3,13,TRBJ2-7,CASDNKGDDEQYF
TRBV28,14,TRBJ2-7,CASSSSRGLYEQYF
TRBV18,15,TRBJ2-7,CASSPLLEAPYEQYF
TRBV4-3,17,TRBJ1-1,CASSQDVRGWGDTEAFF
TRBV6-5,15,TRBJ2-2,CASSPGQGDTGELFF
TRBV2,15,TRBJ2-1,CASSETSGTHNEQFF
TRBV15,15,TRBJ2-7,CATSRRTALSDEQYF
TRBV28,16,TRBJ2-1,CASSPPGRGMGNEQFF
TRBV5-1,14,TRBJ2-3,CASSRDKSLDTQYF
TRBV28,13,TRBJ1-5,CASILSRNQPRHF
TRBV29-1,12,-,CSVGQGTYEQYF
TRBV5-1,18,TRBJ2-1,CASSYNGLLALSYNEQFF
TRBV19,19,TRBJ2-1,CASSIEEGLAWRGEYEQFF
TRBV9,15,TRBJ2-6,CATADGGAGANVLTF
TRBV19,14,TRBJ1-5,CASSISPNNQPQHF
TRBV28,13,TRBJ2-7,CASSLLSSGSVYF
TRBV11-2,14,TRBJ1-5,CASSPEGQYQPQHF
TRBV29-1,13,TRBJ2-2,CSADQGGTGEPFF
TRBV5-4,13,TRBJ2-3,CASSLAGINTQYF
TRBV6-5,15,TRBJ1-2,CASSYGQGAAYGYTF
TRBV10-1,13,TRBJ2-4,CAGTAGGGYIQYF
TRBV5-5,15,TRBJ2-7,CASSLAGVKTWEQYF
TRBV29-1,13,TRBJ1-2,CSVEWQGRYGYTF
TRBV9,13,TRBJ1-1,CASSVGGGPEAFF
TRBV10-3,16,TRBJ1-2,CAISEGRGHSNYGYTF
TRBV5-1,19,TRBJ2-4,CASSLVSSGSTRTKNIQYF
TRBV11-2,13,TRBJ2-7,CASSRRDRGTQYF
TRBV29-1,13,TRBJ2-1,CSVDGEGAREQFF
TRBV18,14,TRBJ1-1,CASSPWGQNTEAFF
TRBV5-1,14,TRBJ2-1,CASSLGDYYNEQFF
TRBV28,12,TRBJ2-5,CASSKETSTQYF
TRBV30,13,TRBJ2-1,CAWRGAVNNEQFF
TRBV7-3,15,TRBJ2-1,CASSPPGGRASEQFF
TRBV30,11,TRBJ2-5,CAWTGGETQYF
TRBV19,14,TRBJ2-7,CASSVGSRGDEQYF
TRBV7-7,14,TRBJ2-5,CASSSDRGARTQYF
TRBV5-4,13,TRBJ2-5,CASSLVGGETQYF
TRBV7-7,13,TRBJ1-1,CASSLSLTTEAFF
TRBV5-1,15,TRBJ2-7,CASSLGTSSPYEQYF
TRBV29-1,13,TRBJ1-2,CSVERLTGYGYTF
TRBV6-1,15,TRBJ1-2,CASSVLGLSNYGYTF
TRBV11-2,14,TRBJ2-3,CASSLIAGADTQYF
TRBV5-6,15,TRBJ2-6,CASSLYRSGANVLTF
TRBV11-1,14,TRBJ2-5,CASSFGAGQETQYF
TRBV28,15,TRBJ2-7,CASSLGGSQLNEQYF
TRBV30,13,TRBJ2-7,CAWSVRTTYEQYF
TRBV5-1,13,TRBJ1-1,CASSFVQLSEAFF
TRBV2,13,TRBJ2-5,CASRAGGEETQYF
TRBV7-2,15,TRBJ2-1,CASSLRTMGYNEQFF